This is a list of T cell receptor beta chains from one sample in a study of T cell changes during pregnancy in multiple sclerosis. Profiled with immunoSEQ multiplex PCR; TCRdb holds only in-frame clones, not every one. The data show 65,000 to 85,000 clones, approximately 91% seen once. This sample comprised peripheral blood, obtained in the third trimester of pregnancy. Receptors were obtained from a female donor with multiple sclerosis, enrolled in a pregnancy study. CDR3s include the opening cysteine and the closing phenylalanine or tryptophan. D genes are given only for firm matches. Size values are once, few and many counts, or a class for expanded clones, and some rows have none.

abundance,v_gene,j_gene,d_gene,CDR3nt,CDR3aa
few,TRBV5-1,TRBJ1-1,-,TGCGCCAGCAGCCCCGCGGGGGGGAACACTGAAGCTTTCTTT,CASSPAGGNTEAFF
once,TRBV28,TRBJ2-3,TRBD2,TGTGCCAGCAGGCGCCCAGGGTGGAGCGGGGGAAGCACAGATACGCAGTATTTT,CASRRPGWSGGSTDTQYF
-,TRBV28,TRBJ1-4,TRBD1,TGTGCCAGCAGGCCCACAGGGGTTTGGGAGGAAAAACTGTTTTTT,CASRPTGVWEEKLFF
few,TRBV7-9,TRBJ1-5,-,TGTGCCAGCAGTTCCCAGGGTCCCGAGGTGCCCCAGCATTTT,CASSSQGPEVPQHF
-,TRBV7-6,TRBJ1-1,TRBD1,TGTGCCGGGATGGGACAGGGAGGCACTGAAGCTTTCTTT,CAGMGQGGTEAFF
-,TRBV6-6,TRBJ1-1,-,TGTGCCAGCAGCTTTCACGGTTCTGAAGCTTTCTTT,CASSFHGSEAFF
-,TRBV21-1,TRBJ2-5,-,TGTGCCAGCAGCAAGACGGTCAGGGATTACCAAGAGACCCAGTACTTC,CASSKTVRDYQETQYF
-,TRBV5-1,TRBJ2-7,TRBD1,TGCGCCAGCAGCGTGACAGGGGGAAGGTCCTACGAGCAGTACTTC,CASSVTGGRSYEQYF
-,TRBV11-1,TRBJ2-1,-,TGTGCCAGCAGCTTGGGAGAGTACAATGAGCAGTTCTTC,CASSLGEYNEQFF
-,TRBV5-4,TRBJ1-1,-,TGTGCCAGCAGCTCGGGGGGTGCGTATACTGAAGCTTTCTTT,CASSSGGAYTEAFF
-,TRBV27,TRBJ1-6,-,TGTGCCAGCAGTTTAGGGTCAGGATATAATTCACCCCTCCACTTT,CASSLGSGYNSPLHF
once,TRBV4-3,TRBJ2-3,-,TGCGCCAGCAGCTCAGGACAAAGAGATACGCAGTATTTT,CASSSGQRDTQYF
once,TRBV28,TRBJ2-2,-,TGTGCCAGCATCTGGGGAGCCTCGAACACCGGGGAGCTGTTTTTT,CASIWGASNTGELFF
few,TRBV5-4,TRBJ1-6,TRBD1,TGTGCCAGCAGCCAGGACAGGGATAATTCACCCCTCCACTTT,CASSQDRDNSPLHF
-,TRBV5-1,TRBJ2-2,TRBD1,TGCGCCAGCTCTCCGGGACAGGGCTTTACCGGGGAGCTGTTTTTT,CASSPGQGFTGELFF
-,TRBV4-1,TRBJ2-3,TRBD1,TGCGCCAGCAGCCAACCGGGACAGGGGGCCCGCACAGATACGCAGTATTTT,CASSQPGQGARTDTQYF
once,TRBV7-9,TRBJ1-2,-,TGTGCCAGCAGCCCCTCCGGGGGGCTGGTCTATGGCTACACCTTC,CASSPSGGLVYGYTF
-,TRBV7-3,TRBJ1-2,-,TGTGCCAGCAGTCCGCGGGGGGGGTCGGCCTATGGCTACACCTTC,CASSPRGGSAYGYTF
-,TRBV28,TRBJ2-5,TRBD2,TGTGCCAGCAGTCCGGGGGGGGAAGAGACCCAGTACTTC,CASSPGGEETQYF
-,TRBV27,TRBJ2-3,-,TGTGCCAGCAGTTTTGAGGCGTACACAGATACGCAGTATTTT,CASSFEAYTDTQYF
-,TRBV2,TRBJ1-2,TRBD1,TGTGCCAGCCCAGAAGACAGGGGTCCCTATGGCTACACCTTC,CASPEDRGPYGYTF
-,TRBV30,TRBJ1-3,-,TGTGCCTGGGCAGGCTACTCTGGAAACACCATATATTTT,CAWAGYSGNTIYF
few,TRBV30,TRBJ1-2,-,TGTGCCTGGAGTGAAGCGGTGGGCCATGGCTACACCTTC,CAWSEAVGHGYTF
-,TRBV7-6,TRBJ2-1,-,TGTGCCAGCAGCCCCCACCTGGACAGAGACTACAATGAGCAGTTCTTC,CASSPHLDRDYNEQFF
-,TRBV5-1,TRBJ2-1,TRBD1,TGCGCCAGCAGCTCTGGGACAGGACTGACGGTTAATGAGCAGTTCTTC,CASSSGTGLTVNEQFF
-,TRBV2,TRBJ2-1,TRBD2,TGTGCCAGCAGTGCGGCGCGGGGGGGCATTGAGCAGTTCTTC,CASSAARGGIEQFF
-,TRBV27,TRBJ2-5,-,TGTGCCAGCAGTCCTCCGCCTGGACAGATACAGTACTTC,CASSPPPGQIQYF
-,TRBV5-4,TRBJ2-1,TRBD2,TGTGCCAGCAGCTCGGCGGGGGGCGGACAGTCCTACAATGAGCAGTTCTTC,CASSSAGGGQSYNEQFF
once,TRBV28,TRBJ2-2,-,TGTGCCAGCAGTACCACAGGGTACACCGGGGAGCTGTTTTTT,CASSTTGYTGELFF
-,TRBV7-9,TRBJ1-4,-,TGTGCCAGCAGCTTCGGGTATGAAAAACTGTTTTTT,CASSFGYEKLFF
-,TRBV29-1,TRBJ2-7,TRBD1,TGCAGCGTTGGGGGACAGGGCCACTACGAGCAGTACTTC,CSVGGQGHYEQYF
-,TRBV2,TRBJ2-1,-,TGTGCCAGCAGTGTAAGGGGTCTTGAGCAGTTCTTC,CASSVRGLEQFF
-,TRBV11-1,TRBJ2-7,-,TGTGCCAGCAGCTCCTATGGTAACTCCTACGAGCAGTACTTC,CASSSYGNSYEQYF
-,TRBV5-5,TRBJ2-7,-,TGTGCCAGCAGCTTGGCAGGGGTGAACCAGTACGAGCAGTACTTC,CASSLAGVNQYEQYF
-,TRBV7-8,TRBJ1-1,-,TGTGCCAGCAGCACCCTCAACGGATGGGCGGCTTTCTTT,CASSTLNGWAAFF
-,TRBV15,TRBJ1-1,TRBD1,TGTGCCACCAGCAGAGCTGGACAGGAGGGCCGGATTGAAGCTTTCTTT,CATSRAGQEGRIEAFF
-,TRBV2,TRBJ1-5,TRBD1,TGTGCCAGCGGGGGCAGGGGGAATAGCAATCAGCCCCAGCATTTT,CASGGRGNSNQPQHF
-,TRBV11-3,TRBJ2-7,TRBD1,TGTGCCAGCAGCCCCCAGCAACTCCTGGACAGGATGTCCTACGAGCAGTACTTC,CASSPQQLLDRMSYEQYF
-,TRBV27,TRBJ2-7,TRBD2,TGTGCCAGCAGTCGAGAGCCTAGCGGGAGATCCTACGAGCAGTACTTC,CASSREPSGRSYEQYF
-,TRBV5-1,TRBJ1-2,-,TGCGCCGGCAGCTTGGAGACAGCCTATGGCTACACCTTC,CAGSLETAYGYTF
-,TRBV29-1,TRBJ1-2,-,TGCAGCGTTGGCCAAATTCACTTTAACTATGGCTACACCTTC,CSVGQIHFNYGYTF
-,TRBV7-8,TRBJ2-5,TRBD1,TGTGCCAGCAGCCCTCGACAGGGGTTCCAAGAGACCCAGTACTTC,CASSPRQGFQETQYF
-,TRBV19,TRBJ2-4,-,TGTGCCAGTAGTATAACGGGGTATTCAGAAAACATTCAGTACTTC,CASSITGYSENIQYF
-,TRBV4-1,TRBJ1-5,-,TGCGCCAGCAGCTTCGGGACAACCGAGAATCAGCCCCAGCATTTT,CASSFGTTENQPQHF
-,TRBV30,TRBJ1-4,-,TGTGCCTGGAGTGTCTCAACTGTAACTAATGAAAAACTGTTTTTT,CAWSVSTVTNEKLFF
-,TRBV28,TRBJ2-7,-,TGTGCCAGCCGGGACACCTACTACGAGCAGTACTTC,CASRDTYYEQYF
-,TRBV12-5,TRBJ1-6,TRBD1,TGTGCTAGTGGCACGGGACAGGGCAATTCACCCCTCCACTTT,CASGTGQGNSPLHF
-,TRBV5-5,TRBJ1-4,TRBD1,TGTGCCAGCAGCTTTCCCGTGGCGGGACAGCTGAATGAAAAACTGTTTTTT,CASSFPVAGQLNEKLFF
few,TRBV21-1,TRBJ2-7,-,TGTGCCAGCAGCAAAGCCCTATCCACGACCGGGTACGGGCAGTACTTC,CASSKALSTTGYGQYF
-,TRBV21-1,TRBJ1-2,-,TGTGCCAGCAGCAAAGGATCGACTTTTCGGAATGGCTACACCTTC,CASSKGSTFRNGYTF
-,TRBV16,TRBJ2-1,TRBD1,TGTGCCAGCAGCCAATCCAGGGGGCCGAATGAGCAGTTCTTC,CASSQSRGPNEQFF
-,TRBV19,TRBJ1-1,-,TGTGCCAGTAGTACGGGGGGGAACACTGAAGCTTTCTTT,CASSTGGNTEAFF
-,TRBV10-3,TRBJ1-5,-,TGTGCCATCAGTGAGTCAATGCAGAGCAATCAGCCCCAGCATTTT,CAISESMQSNQPQHF
-,TRBV5-1,TRBJ2-3,-,TGCGCCAGCAGCCCTACGGGGGATGGAACAGATACGCAGTATTTT,CASSPTGDGTDTQYF
-,TRBV7-3,TRBJ1-1,-,TGTGCCAGCAGCTTAACAGGGGCGGACACTGAAGCTTTCTTT,CASSLTGADTEAFF
-,TRBV7-6,TRBJ2-6,-,TGTGCCAGCAGCTTAGACCCTTACTTCCCAAGCTCTGGGGCCAACGTCCTGACTTTC,CASSLDPYFPSSGANVLTF
-,TRBV18,TRBJ1-3,-,TGTGCCAGCTCACTCCAGGAGGGTTACTCTGGAAACACCATATATTTT,CASSLQEGYSGNTIYF